This T cell receptor beta chain was sequenced during a study of blood T cell repertoires in COVID-19. Study-level information: COVID-19 samples collected from the United States, Italy and Spain covered acute and convalescent phases. PBMCs, B-cell-depleted T cells, or T cells were the source of the cDNA or gDNA that made up the material.

This clone showed up just a few times. Per the study methods: Using reference gene primer amplification, nucleated cell counts were estimated. Profiling relied on immunoSEQ multiplex PCR, and the TCRdb table lists in-frame clones only, not all of them. V, J and clone size are those of that table, while D and trimming were read from the DNA. The sample holds about 260,000 clones, approximately 86% seen once. Germline-derived CDR1 and CDR2 are SGHDN and FVKESK. This CDR3 comprises 13 residues. V lost 1 base and J 3 bases, leaving 6 bases between the germline ends. Sample: peripheral blood. The TCR was taken from a man aged 40-49 years who had recovered from COVID-19. This chain joins TRBV14 and TRBJ1-1; unclear D gene. Written as DNA, the CDR3 is TGTGCCAGCAGCCAAGTCTTATACACTGAAGCTTTCTTT. Protein product: CASSQVLYTEAFF.